The 21 T cell receptor beta chains given below trace back to one sample, sequenced in a study of technical replicates of blood from several donors. Method: immunoSEQ multiplex PCR; TCRdb's copy keeps in-frame clones and lacks some. The sample contains more than 70,000 clones, 93% of which appear only once. Sequences were obtained from T cells isolated from PBMCs. These receptors came from a human donor in good health.

The chain has TRBV11-2 and TRBJ1-1; unclear D gene. Germline V CDR1 and CDR2: SGHAT, FQNNGV. Trimming took off 6 bases at V and 5 bases at J, with 19 bases between the two ends. The CDR3 loop spans 15 amino acids. The CDR3 sequence: CASRPPGRARTEAFF. CDR3 DNA: TGTGCCAGCAGGCCTCCCGGGAGGGCGCGAACTGAAGCTTTCTTT.

The J gene is TRBJ1-1, the V gene TRBV6-1; D is unresolved. The CDR3 loop spans 11 amino acids. Germline values: CDR1 MNHNS, CDR2 SASEGT. V was cut by 9 bases and J by 0 bases, with 5 bases left in between. CDR3 DNA: TGTGCCAGTTTCATGAACACTGAAGCTTTCTTT. It encodes CASFMNTEAFF.

The chain employs TRBV4-1 and TRBJ2-7; TRBD1 is a possible D gene (6 bases). Trimming removed 4 bases at V and 0 bases at J, with 13 bases between. The CDR3 sequence is 15 residues long. Germline V lookup: CDR1 MGHRA, CDR2 YSYEKL. Here the CDR3 DNA reads TGCGCCAGCAGCCGACTTACAGGGAGCTCCTACGAGCAGTACTTC. The encoded protein is CASSRLTGSSYEQYF.

The rearrangement uses TRBV7-6 and TRBJ2-1; possibly TRBD1 for D (5 bases). The CDR3 has 12 residues. With 5 bases removed from V and 8 bases from J, the gap between germline ends came to 10 bases. CDR1 is SGHVS, CDR2 FNYEAQ, per germline. CDR3 loop: CASSHRQYEQFF. The DNA for the CDR3 is TGTGCCAGCAGCCACCGACAGTATGAGCAGTTCTTC.

The chain uses TRBV7-7 and TRBJ2-1; 10 bases agree with TRBD2. CDR3 length equals 15 residues. Per germline, CDR1 SSHAT and CDR2 FNYEAQ (reference sequence). The trim removed 1 base at V and 5 bases at J, leaving 2 bases unmatched. The CDR3 spells CASSLGTSGNNEQFF. CDR3 sequence (DNA): TGTGCCAGCAGCTTAGGGACTAGCGGAAACAATGAGCAGTTCTTC.

The chain combines TRBV5-6 with TRBJ1-1, with D unclear. CDR3 length: 14 residues. V lost 3 bases and J 9 bases, leaving 18 bases between the germline ends. The germline V gene encodes CDR1 SGHDT and CDR2 YYEEEE. The CDR3 coding sequence is TGTGCCAGCAGCTCTCCTTCTGAGGAAGGCAAAGCTTTCTTT. It is translated as CASSSPSEEGKAFF.

V and J are TRBV10-1 and TRBJ2-2, with D possibly matching TRBD2 (7 bases). From germline, CDR1 is WNHNN and CDR2 SYGVQD (reference sequence). The ends were cut back, 4 bases at V and 6 bases at J, with 12 bases in the middle. The CDR3 extends over 14 amino acids. The CDR3 sequence is CASSGGGAPGELFF. The DNA of the CDR3 is TGCGCCAGCAGTGGGGGGGGCGCCCCCGGGGAGCTGTTTTTT.

V and J are TRBV6-5 and TRBJ1-2; D ambiguous. The CDR3 spans 13 residues. Germline V lookup: CDR1 MNHEY, CDR2 SVGAGI. V lost 7 bases and J 8 bases, leaving 17 bases between the germline ends. In DNA form, the CDR3 reads TGTGCCAGCACCGAGAGTGGCGGTTTGGGCTACACCTTC. Residues: CASTESGGLGYTF.

This rearrangement joins TRBV2 to TRBJ1-2; 7 nucleotides align to TRBD1. Germline V CDR1 and CDR2: SNHLY, FYNNEI. The CDR3 has 14 amino acids. The junction had 12 bases not matched to a gene; V was cut back by 6 bases and J by 8 bases. The DNA for the CDR3 is TGTGCCAGCAGAACCGGAACAGGGGCTGGAGGCTACACCTTC. Translating it yields CASRTGTGAGGYTF.

The CDR3 DNA reads TGTGCCAGCAGTTTGAGAAATCAGCCCCAGCATTTT. Its translation is CASSLRNQPQHF. The rearrangement links TRBV27 to TRBJ1-5; unclear D gene. Deletions cut 3 bases from V and 4 bases from J, with 4 bases between. The germline CDR1 and CDR2 sequences are MNHEY and SMNVEV (reference sequence). The CDR3 length is 12 residues.

This clone was seen just once. The rearrangement joins TRBV6-4 to TRBJ2-3; tentative D call: TRBD1 (6 bases). This CDR3 spans 16 amino acids. The germline gives CDR1 MRHNA, CDR2 SNTAGT. Trimming shortened V by 6 bases and J by 2 bases, and 18 bases separated the two germline ends. The CDR3 DNA follows: TGTGCCAGCAGCAAGGACAGTCAAGGCCCCACAGATACGCAGTATTTT. Protein: CASSKDSQGPTDTQYF.

This clone was counted a single time. The chain uses TRBV7-6 and TRBJ2-7; D is unclear. This CDR3 contains 13 residues. Trimming shortened V by 0 bases and J by 2 bases, and 5 bases separated the two germline ends. Germline loops: CDR1 SGHVS, CDR2 FNYEAQ. CDR3 coding DNA: TGTGCCAGCAGCTTAGCCGAGACCTACGAGCAGTACTTC. Protein product: CASSLAETYEQYF.

The chain links TRBV7-2 to TRBJ2-1; 8 bases fit TRBD1. Germline lookup yields CDR1 SGHTA and CDR2 FQGNSA. The CDR3 is 15 residues long. With 5 bases clipped from V and 5 bases from J, the junction kept 8 bases outside the gene matches. The CDR3 loop is CASSPWTGSHNEQFF. The CDR3 DNA reads as TGTGCCAGCAGCCCGTGGACAGGGTCCCACAATGAGCAGTTCTTC.

The chain combines TRBV21-1 with TRBJ2-7; TRBD2 is the table's D call, not checked against the DNA. TRBV21-1 is labeled a pseudogene. This CDR3 has 15 residues. CDR3 loop: CASSNGPRLEREQYF. Here the CDR3 DNA reads TGTGCCAGCAGCAACGGCCCGAGACTAGAGAGGGAGCAGTACTTC.

The chain is built from TRBV14 and TRBJ1-1, with D hard to call. Per germline, CDR1 SGHDN and CDR2 FVKESK. V was trimmed by 4 bases and J by 1 base, leaving 13 bases between them. This CDR3 is 15 amino acids long. CDR3 bases: TGTGCCAGCAGCCTTTCTTACTTGAGGAACACTGAAGCTTTCTTT. This gives the protein CASSLSYLRNTEAFF.

The rearrangement joins TRBV6-1 to TRBJ1-5; D call uncertain. Trimming pared 8 bases from V and 4 bases from J, leaving 12 bases between. The CDR3 has 13 amino acids. The germline V gene has CDR1 MNHNS and CDR2 SASEGT. The CDR3 sequence: CASGRERNQPQHF. As DNA, the CDR3 is TGTGCCAGCGGTCGCGAGAGAAATCAGCCCCAGCATTTT.

The chain combines TRBV5-4 with TRBJ1-1; 7 bases fit TRBD1. V was clipped by 1 base and J by 5 bases; unmatched bases: 8. The germline V gene encodes CDR1 SGHNT and CDR2 YYREEE (reference sequence). The CDR3 has 15 amino acids. The CDR3 sequence is CASSLRGRGRTEAFF. CDR3 coding DNA: TGTGCCAGCAGCTTGCGCGGCAGGGGGAGAACTGAAGCTTTCTTT. The full variable domain, rest sourced from reference TRBV5-4 and TRBJ1-1, is ETGVTQSPTHLIKTRGQQVTLRCSSQSGHNTVSWYQQALGQGPQFIFQYYREEENGRGNFPPRFSGLQFPNYSSELNVNALELDDSALYLCASSLRGRGRTEAFFGQGTRLTVV.

This chain connects TRBV7-8 to TRBJ2-5; the match to TRBD1 covers 7 bases. V shed 4 bases, J shed 2 bases, and the junction held 4 bases outside the gene matches. Germline V gives CDR1 SGHVS, CDR2 FQNEAQ. The CDR3 covers 14 residues. CDR3 in amino acids: CASSSDRAQETQYF. Here the CDR3 DNA reads TGTGCCAGCAGCTCAGACAGGGCGCAAGAGACCCAGTACTTC.

The genes are TRBV10-3 and TRBJ2-2, with TRBD1 matching 8 bases. The length of the CDR3 is 15 residues. Germline CDR1 reads ENHRY; CDR2 reads SYGVKD. The ends lost 3 bases at V and 1 base at J; junction bases unmatched: 1. CDR3 amino acids: CAISDGQGNTGELFF. The CDR3 DNA reads TGTGCCATCAGTGATGGACAGGGGAACACCGGGGAGCTGTTTTTT.

The V and J genes are TRBV5-1 and TRBJ1-2; 11 bases are shared with TRBD1. CDR1 and CDR2 from the germline V gene are SGHRS and YFSETQ. After removal of 5 bases from V and 8 bases from J, the junction contained 11 bases not matched to a gene. This CDR3 region has 15 residues. The CDR3 DNA sequence: TGCGCCAGCAGTCACGCGGGACAGGGGGAGAAGGGCTACACCTTC. It translates to CASSHAGQGEKGYTF.

The rearrangement uses TRBV4-1 and TRBJ2-1, with a weak D call TRBD2 (6 bases). The CDR3 sequence is 21 residues long. Germline loops: CDR1 MGHRA, CDR2 YSYEKL. The ends were cut back, 0 bases at V and 0 bases at J, with 24 bases in the middle. CDR3 protein: CASSQDANLRGGESSYNEQFF. The CDR3 DNA is TGCGCCAGCAGCCAAGACGCCAATCTTCGGGGCGGGGAGAGCTCCTACAATGAGCAGTTCTTC.